The 2 T cell receptor beta chains listed next were all sequenced from one sample in a study of T cells expressing NK-cell markers. TCRdb re-called the 5' RACE reads; every CDR3 protein appears as one record, without DNA. The record lists about 460,000 distinct CDR3 sequences, of which the ten most abundant hold over 1.3%. What was sequenced was blood T cells: a sorted CD56 or NKG2C T cell subset, CD4+ or CD8+ T cells, or bulk PBMC T cells (not recorded which). Receptor source: a woman aged 50 to 60 in good health.

The chain uses TRBV20-1 and TRBJ2-3; checking the TCRdb D call of TRBD2 is not possible without DNA. Per the germline V gene, CDR1 is DFQATT and CDR2 is SNEGSKA (reference sequence). The CDR3 runs 15 residues. The CDR3 reads CSASPLLAEPDTQYF.

The V and J genes are TRBV20-1 and TRBJ2-7; the D call from TCRdb, TRBD1, cannot be confirmed without DNA. The germline V gene encodes CDR1 DFQATT and CDR2 SNEGSKA (reference sequence). This CDR3 region has 17 residues. CDR3 protein: CSARRPTSGTFIGEQYF.